The sequence of this TCR beta chain was determined in a study of T-cell reconstitution after alpha-beta-depleted transplantation in children. Study outcomes and limitations: A year post-transplant, T-cell counts and diversity derived mostly from newly produced T cells. After transplant, high TCRbeta diversity at day 60 in some patients arose from surviving recipient T cells and thymic progenitors.

This clonotype was observed at least ten times. Its antigen is undetermined. Unique molecular identifiers were used to barcode this TCRbeta library. One entry per CDR3 protein results from TCRdb running MiXCR on the PCR reads. The data hold fewer than 550,000 distinct CDR3 sequences, with over 9.5% observed a single time. The sample here was PBMCs, taken before TCRalphabeta/CD19-depleted stem cell transplant. This receptor was obtained from a child aged 2 to 9 with inherited bone marrow failure, due to receive a stem cell transplant.

The CDR3 region has the DNA TGCGCCAGCGGAACCGGGACTCCTCGCACAGATACGCAGTATTTT. Its protein is CASGTGTPRTDTQYF. The gene calls are TRBV5-1 and TRBJ2-3; D is perhaps TRBD2 (6 bases). Deletions cut 7 bases from V and 1 base from J, with 16 bases between. The CDR3 is 15 residues long. Germline values: CDR1 SGHRS, CDR2 YFSETQ.